What follows are 12 T cell receptor beta chains derived from one specimen sequenced in a study of T cells in localized non-small cell lung cancer. Clones were read by immunoSEQ multiplex PCR, and TCRdb kept only the in-frame ones, dropping some. The top ten clones hold around 7% of a sample with fewer than 45,000 clones, roughly 86% of them seen once. The specimen was peripheral blood, collected before any cancer treatment. The receptors derive from a woman aged 18 to 55 with stage III lung adenocarcinoma.

In its sample, this clone was seen a few times. The chain carries TRBV27 and TRBJ1-1; TRBD1 is a possible D gene (6 bases). The length of the CDR3 is 14 residues. V shed 4 bases and J shed 4 bases, with 13 bases lying between them. Germline values: CDR1 MNHEY, CDR2 SMNVEV (reference sequence). This chain's CDR3 is CASSSGGALTEAFF. The DNA of the CDR3 is TGTGCCAGCAGTTCTGGGGGGGCGCTCACTGAAGCTTTCTTT.

This clone is a singleton in its sample. The CDR3 region has the DNA TGCGCCAGCAGCTCCCCCGGACAGTACACTGAAGCTTTCTTT. Its protein product is CASSSPGQYTEAFF. J is TRBJ1-1 and V is TRBV5-1, with a possible D match to TRBD1 (6 bases). Germline V lookup: CDR1 SGHRS, CDR2 YFSETQ. V was shortened by 3 bases and J by 3 bases, with 12 bases between the two germline ends. This CDR3 is built from 14 residues. Full variable domain (rest looked up from reference TRBV5-1 and TRBJ1-1): KAGVTQTPRYLIKTRGQQVTLSCSPISGHRSVSWYQQTPGQGLQFLFEYFSETQRNKGNFPGRFSGRQFSNSRSEMNVSTLELGDSALYLCASSSPGQYTEAFFGQGTRLTVV.

The V and J genes are TRBV5-4 and TRBJ2-2; 7 bases are a match to TRBD1. This CDR3 has 17 amino acids. With V trimmed by 3 bases and J by 7 bases, 15 bases remained unmatched. CDR1 and CDR2 (germline): SGHNT, YYREEE (reference sequence). The CDR3 DNA reads TGTGCCAGCAGCTCGACGACAGGGCGCCTAAGGGGCGGGGAGCTGTTTTTT. It codes for CASSSTTGRLRGGELFF.

CDR3 region: CASGLSGGTETQYF. CDR3 coding DNA: TGTGCTAGTGGTTTGTCGGGGGGGACTGAGACCCAGTACTTC. This chain uses TRBV12-5 with TRBJ2-5, with 8 bases that match TRBD2. The CDR3 spans 14 residues. Germline lookup yields CDR1 LGHNT and CDR2 FRNRAP. V dropped 2 bases and J dropped 5; count of bases not matched to a gene: 4. Variable domain in full (rest from reference TRBV12-5 and TRBJ2-5): DARVTQTPRHKVTEMGQEVTMRCQPILGHNTVFWYRQTMMQGLELLAYFRNRAPLDDSGMPKDRFSAEMPDATLATLKIQPSEPRDSAVYFCASGLSGGTETQYFGPGTRLLVL.

The chain links TRBV7-2 to TRBJ1-5, with D uncertain. Germline lookup yields CDR1 SGHTA and CDR2 FQGNSA. V was pared by 1 base and J by 6 bases, with 13 bases between. The CDR3 is made up of 15 amino acids. This chain's CDR3 is CASSLGLRAIQPQHF. DNA for the CDR3: TGTGCCAGCAGCTTAGGTCTACGCGCGATTCAGCCCCAGCATTTT.

This chain links TRBV5-6 with TRBJ2-3; 9 bases agree with TRBD2. The CDR3 spans 16 residues. With V trimmed by 5 bases and J by 3 bases, 10 bases remained unmatched. Per the germline V gene, CDR1 is SGHDT and CDR2 is YYEEEE. The CDR3 loop reads CASSHVAGGPTDTQYF. The CDR3 region has the DNA TGTGCCAGCAGTCATGTTGCGGGGGGGCCGACAGATACGCAGTATTTT.

This clone was counted a single time. The chain carries TRBV6-1 and TRBJ1-3; D remains ambiguous. V gave up 9 bases and J gave up 0 bases, with 6 bases separating them. Germline V gene data show CDR1 as MNHNS and CDR2 as SASEGT. The CDR3 spans 12 residues. The CDR3 is CASSVSGNTIYF. The DNA for the CDR3 is TGTGCCAGTTCTGTCTCTGGAAACACCATATATTTT.

The rearrangement links TRBV11-2 to TRBJ2-7, with 9 positions matching TRBD2. Trimming cost V 0 bases and J 4 bases; bases outside gene matches: 4. Germline values: CDR1 SGHAT, CDR2 FQNNGV. This CDR3 is built from 15 residues. This CDR3 is CASSLEGGGAYEQYF. DNA of the CDR3: TGTGCCAGCAGCTTAGAAGGCGGGGGGGCGTACGAGCAGTACTTC.

This chain uses TRBV6-6 with TRBJ1-3; D is perhaps TRBD1 (6 bases). Trimming took off 6 bases at V and 1 base at J, with 16 bases between the two ends. Germline CDR1 and CDR2: MNHNY and SVGAGI (reference sequence). CDR3 length: 16 amino acids. The CDR3 DNA reads TGTGCCAGCAGAAAGACAGGACCCCTGTCTGGAAACACCATATATTTT. Translating gives CASRKTGPLSGNTIYF.

This chain uses TRBV2 with TRBJ2-7, with D possibly matching TRBD1 (5 bases). The V gene lost 6 bases and the J gene lost 3 bases, with 18 bases spanning the gap. The CDR3 sequence is 15 residues long. CDR1 SNHLY and CDR2 FYNNEI come from the germline V gene. CDR3 region: CASRPGLGVSYEQYF. The CDR3 DNA follows: TGTGCCAGCAGGCCCGGTTTAGGGGTTAGCTACGAGCAGTACTTC.

The chain joins TRBV28 to TRBJ2-1; D uncertain. Germline lookup yields CDR1 MDHEN and CDR2 SYDVKM. Deletions cut 8 bases from V and 0 bases from J, with 11 bases between. The CDR3 extends over 14 amino acids. The CDR3 protein is CASALGSSYNEQFF. The CDR3 nucleotides are TGTGCCAGCGCTCTAGGGTCCTCCTACAATGAGCAGTTCTTC.

This clone was observed a single time. The J gene is TRBJ1-4, the V gene TRBV5-1; no firm D call. The CDR3 runs 15 residues. Germline V lookup: CDR1 SGHRS, CDR2 YFSETQ. Between the trimmed V and J ends, which lost 4 bases and 0 bases, there was a span of 10 bases. Here the CDR3 DNA reads TGCGCCAGCAGCGAAACCGGGACAACTAATGAAAAACTGTTTTTT. This translates into CASSETGTTNEKLFF.